This TCR beta chain was identified in a study of blood T cells in healthy people across ages. With a J-beta primer mix and a sample-barcoded 5' primer, a second PCR ran 7 to 11 cycles. Using its own MiXCR run on the 5' RACE reads, TCRdb lists one record per CDR3 protein. This table holds over 950,000 distinct CDR3 sequences, about 53% found once. This CDR3 is built from 13 residues. CDR1 and CDR2 (germline): SGHNT, YENEEA. The sample, approximately 11 milliliters of peripheral blood, was drawn from each donor. Extraction of total RNA produced a minimum of 6 micrograms from each sample. This clonotype has ten or more counts. At one end the junction does not follow the germline gene, possibly because of a read error.

The V and J genes are TRBV11-3 and TRBJ2-1; D gene unclear. The sequence derives from a woman aged 55-69 years in good health. The sequenced sample was blood. The CDR3, as DNA: TGTGCCAGCAGTTTAGGCCGGAACAATGAGCAGTTCTTC. It yields the protein CASSLGRNNEQFF.